Shown below are 10 T cell receptor beta chains from a single sample sequenced in a study of control samples from healthy donors and cancer patients. The data were produced by immunoSEQ multiplex PCR, yet TCRdb's version contains in-frame clones alone and is incomplete. The data hold around 100,000 clones, with roughly 94% observed a single time. Specimen: blood. These receptors were obtained from a young woman in good health.

The chain recombines TRBV5-1 with TRBJ2-7; D is ambiguous. This CDR3 has 14 amino acids. The V end lost 1 base, the J end lost 3 bases, and 11 bases lay between the germline ends. Germline CDR1 and CDR2: SGHRS and YFSETQ. The CDR3 loop is CASSLPEPYYEQYF. CDR3 sequence (DNA): TGCGCCAGCAGCTTGCCGGAACCCTACTACGAGCAGTACTTC. Drawing the rest from reference TRBV5-1 and TRBJ2-7, the complete variable domain is KAGVTQTPRYLIKTRGQQVTLSCSPISGHRSVSWYQQTPGQGLQFLFEYFSETQRNKGNFPGRFSGRQFSNSRSEMNVSTLELGDSALYLCASSLPEPYYEQYFGPGTRLTVT.

The chain combines TRBV6-5 with TRBJ2-1; no firm D call. Trimming stripped 0 bases from V and 4 bases from J, with 10 bases between. In germline, CDR1 is MNHEY, CDR2 SVGAGI. The CDR3 is made up of 15 amino acids. The CDR3 reads CASSYSNQEYNEQFF. CDR3 bases: TGTGCCAGCAGTTACTCGAACCAGGAATACAATGAGCAGTTCTTC.

The CDR3 DNA reads TGTGCCAGCAGCCCTAGACTAGCGGGGACGGTCACAGATACGCAGTATTTT. Its translation: CASSPRLAGTVTDTQYF. The chain combines TRBV27 with TRBJ2-3, with TRBD2 matching over 11 bases. Germline trimming cut 6 bases from V and 2 bases from J; bases unmatched to any gene: 10. Germline V CDR1 and CDR2: MNHEY, SMNVEV (reference sequence). The CDR3 consists of 17 residues.

The gene calls are TRBV5-6 and TRBJ1-5; 9 bases match TRBD1. Germline trimming cut 2 bases from V and 4 bases from J; bases unmatched to any gene: 7. This CDR3 is built from 16 residues. The germline CDR1 and CDR2 sequences are SGHDT and YYEEEE. This chain's CDR3 is CASSFLTGTGNQPQHF. The CDR3 DNA sequence: TGTGCCAGCAGCTTTCTAACCGGGACAGGGAATCAGCCCCAGCATTTT.

The chain uses TRBV30 and TRBJ2-6; D unresolved. The CDR3 extends over 18 amino acids. V lost 5 bases to trimming and J lost 0 bases, with 20 bases between them. CDR1 is GTSNPN, CDR2 SVGIG, per germline (reference sequence). CDR3: CAWAMTLTLLSGANVLTF. DNA for the CDR3: TGTGCCTGGGCTATGACCCTGACCCTCCTCTCTGGGGCCAACGTCCTGACTTTC.

The chain carries TRBV29-1 and TRBJ2-4; D uncertain. Germline values: CDR1 SQVTM, CDR2 ANQGSEA. Trimming cost V 6 bases and J 1 base, with 19 bases left between them. The CDR3 consists of 16 residues. The CDR3 nucleotides are TGCAGCGTGAAAACTGACCAGAGGCTGGCCAAAAACATTCAGTACTTC. Translated, it gives CSVKTDQRLAKNIQYF.

The chain uses TRBV7-9 and TRBJ2-1; 14 nucleotides line up with TRBD2. Germline CDR1 reads SEHNR; CDR2 reads FQNEAQ (reference sequence). The V and J ends lost 4 bases and 10 bases, in that order; junction bases with no gene match: 9. This CDR3 has 16 amino acids. The CDR3 DNA reads TGTGCCAGCAGCTCCAGACTAGCGGGGGGGCTTCGGGAGCAGTTCTTC. Translating it yields CASSSRLAGGLREQFF.

This chain links TRBV4-1 with TRBJ2-7; no firm D call. Germline V gene sequence: CDR1 MGHRA, CDR2 YSYEKL. Between the trimmed V and J ends, which lost 2 bases and 3 bases, there was a span of 14 bases. The CDR3 covers 15 residues. The CDR3 reads CASSQFTKKDYEQYF. For the CDR3, the DNA is TGCGCCAGCAGCCAATTTACTAAGAAAGACTACGAGCAGTACTTC.

V is TRBV19 and J is TRBJ2-5; D gene ambiguous. There are 13 residues in the CDR3. The V and J ends lost 2 bases and 3 bases respectively, with 7 bases between them. Germline CDR1 and CDR2: LNHDA and SQIVND (reference sequence). CDR3 in amino acids: CASSINQKETQYF. The CDR3 bases are TGTGCCAGTAGTATAAACCAGAAAGAGACCCAGTACTTC.

The rearrangement uses TRBV11-2 and TRBJ2-3; TRBD2 agrees at 7 bases. Germline CDR1 is SGHAT and CDR2 is FQNNGV. Losses at the gene ends were 3 bases for V and 0 bases for J; bases not matched to a gene: 6. The CDR3 runs 16 residues. CDR3 nucleotides: TGTGCCAGCAGCTTGAGCGGGGTCCCTAGCACAGATACGCAGTATTTT. As protein: CASSLSGVPSTDTQYF.